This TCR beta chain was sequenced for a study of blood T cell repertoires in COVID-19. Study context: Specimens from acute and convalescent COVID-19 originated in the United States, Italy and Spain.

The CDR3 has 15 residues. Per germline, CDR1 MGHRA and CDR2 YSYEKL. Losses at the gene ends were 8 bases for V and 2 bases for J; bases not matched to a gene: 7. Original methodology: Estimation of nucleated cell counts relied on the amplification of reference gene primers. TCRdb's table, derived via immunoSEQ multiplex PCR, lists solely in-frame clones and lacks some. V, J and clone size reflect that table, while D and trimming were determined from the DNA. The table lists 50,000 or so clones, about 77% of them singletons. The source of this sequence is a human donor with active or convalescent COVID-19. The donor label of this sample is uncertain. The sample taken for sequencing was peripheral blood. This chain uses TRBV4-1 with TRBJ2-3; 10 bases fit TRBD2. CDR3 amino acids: CASGATSGNTDTQYF. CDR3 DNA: TGCGCCAGCGGTGCTACTAGCGGGAACACAGATACGCAGTATTTT.